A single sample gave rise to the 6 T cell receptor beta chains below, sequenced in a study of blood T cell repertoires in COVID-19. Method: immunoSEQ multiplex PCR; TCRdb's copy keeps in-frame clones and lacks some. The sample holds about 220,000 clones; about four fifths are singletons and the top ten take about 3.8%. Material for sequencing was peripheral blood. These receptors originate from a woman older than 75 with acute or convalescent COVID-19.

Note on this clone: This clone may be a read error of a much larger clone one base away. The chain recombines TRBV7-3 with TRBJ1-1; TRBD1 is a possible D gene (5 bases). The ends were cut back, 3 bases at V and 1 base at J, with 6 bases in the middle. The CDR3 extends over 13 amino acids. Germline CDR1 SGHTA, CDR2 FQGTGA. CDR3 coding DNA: TGTGCCAGCAGCTTCCAGGGGAACACTGAAGCTTTCTTT. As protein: CASSFQGNTEAFF. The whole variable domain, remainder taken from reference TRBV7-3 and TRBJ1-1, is GAGVSQTPSNKVTEKGKYVELRCDPISGHTALYWYRQSLGQGPEFLIYFQGTGAADDSGLPNDRFFAVRPEGSVSTLKIQRTERGDSAVYLCASSFQGNTEAFFGQGTRLTVV.

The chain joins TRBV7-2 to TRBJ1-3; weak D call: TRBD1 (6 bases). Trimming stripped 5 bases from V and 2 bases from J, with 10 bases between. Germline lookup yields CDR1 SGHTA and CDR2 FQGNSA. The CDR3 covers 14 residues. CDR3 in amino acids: CASSMRQAGNTIYF. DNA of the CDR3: TGTGCCAGCAGCATGAGACAGGCTGGAAACACCATATATTTT.

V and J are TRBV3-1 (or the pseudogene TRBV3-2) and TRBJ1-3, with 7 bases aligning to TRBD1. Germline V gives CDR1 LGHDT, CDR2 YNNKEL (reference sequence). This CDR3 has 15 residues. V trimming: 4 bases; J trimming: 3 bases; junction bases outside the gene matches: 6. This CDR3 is CASSPVTGFGNTIYF. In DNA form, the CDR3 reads TGTGCCAGCAGCCCAGTGACAGGGTTTGGAAACACCATATATTTT.

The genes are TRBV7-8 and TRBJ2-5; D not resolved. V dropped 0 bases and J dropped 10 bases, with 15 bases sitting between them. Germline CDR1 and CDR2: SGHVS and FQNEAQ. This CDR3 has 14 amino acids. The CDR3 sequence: CASSLARPRLDQYF. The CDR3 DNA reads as TGTGCCAGCAGCTTAGCACGTCCTAGGCTGGACCAGTACTTC.

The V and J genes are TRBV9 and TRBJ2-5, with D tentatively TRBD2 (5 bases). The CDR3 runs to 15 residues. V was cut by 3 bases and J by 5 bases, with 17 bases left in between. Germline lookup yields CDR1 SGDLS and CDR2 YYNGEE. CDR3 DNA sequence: TGTGCCAGCAGCGCAGGTTCGCCCTCGGGGGAGACCCAGTACTTC. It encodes CASSAGSPSGETQYF. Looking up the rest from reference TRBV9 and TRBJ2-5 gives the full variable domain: DSGVTQTPKHLITATGQRVTLRCSPRSGDLSVYWYQQSLDQGLQFLIQYYNGEERAKGNILERFSAQQFPDLHSELNLSSLELGDSALYFCASSAGSPSGETQYFGPGTRLLVL.

The CDR3 here is CASSQGDREYSYNEQFF. In DNA form, the CDR3 reads TGCGCCAGCAGCCAAGGGGACAGGGAATATTCCTACAATGAGCAGTTCTTC. The chain has TRBV4-3 and TRBJ2-1; 9 bases line up with TRBD1. The length of the CDR3 is 17 residues. Trimming at V came to 1 base and at J to 1 base, leaving 5 bases not matched to a gene. Germline V lookup: CDR1 LGHNA, CDR2 YSLEER.